The entry below gives a single TCR beta chain sequence along with its context. These data are taken from a study of blood T cell repertoires in COVID-19. Study-level information: Sources were T cells, B-cell-depleted T cells, or PBMCs; the material itself was cDNA or gDNA.

Methods used by the authors: Estimation of nucleated cell counts relied on the amplification of reference gene primers. Data came from immunoSEQ multiplex PCR; TCRdb stores just in-frame clones and leaves some out. From that table come the V and J calls and clone size; the DNA was used to work out D and trimming. This sample yields 200,000 to 300,000 clones, of which around 88% are seen a single time; roughly 12% belongs to the top ten. The trim removed 4 bases at V and 5 bases at J, leaving 5 bases unmatched. The germline CDR1 and CDR2 sequences are SGHRS and YFSETQ. The CDR3 length is 14 residues. Sequencing input: peripheral blood. The origin of this receptor is a man older than 75 with acute or convalescent COVID-19. The V gene is TRBV5-1, the J gene TRBJ2-2, with TRBD2 identical over 7 bases. CDR3 sequence (DNA): TGCGCCAGCAGCGGGCCGGGGGGTACCGGGGAGCTGTTTTTT. Residues: CASSGPGGTGELFF. The full variable domain, rest sourced from reference TRBV5-1 and TRBJ2-2, is KAGVTQTPRYLIKTRGQQVTLSCSPISGHRSVSWYQQTPGQGLQFLFEYFSETQRNKGNFPGRFSGRQFSNSRSEMNVSTLELGDSALYLCASSGPGGTGELFFGEGSRLTVL.